This TCR beta chain was observed in a study of radiotherapy plus CTLA-4 blockade in lung cancer. Whole-study context: Disease control was achieved by 31% of patients, and objective responses by 18%.

Assay used: immunoSEQ multiplex PCR; TCRdb lists only in-frame clones, some missing. Here the sample spans tens of thousands of clones, roughly 76% being singletons. General study results and limits: Tumor-origin TCR clones grew in blood after radiotherapy plus ipilimumab. Interferon-beta, together with early blood T cell clone dynamics, reportedly best predicted response.

On this clone itself: Its matching antigen is unknown.

The CDR3 has 14 residues. The V gene end was trimmed by 3 bases and the J gene end by 7 bases; junction bases not matched to a gene: 9. In germline, CDR1 is SGDLS, CDR2 YYNGEE. The TCR comes from a human donor with non-small cell lung cancer who had a complete response to radiotherapy plus ipilimumab. V usage is TRBV9 and J usage is TRBJ1-1; 7 bases are shared with TRBD1. The sequencing used peripheral blood, collected from a patient treated with radiotherapy plus ipilimumab. CDR3 protein: CASSALFRDSEAFF. The CDR3 DNA sequence: TGTGCCAGCAGCGCTTTATTCCGGGACAGTGAAGCTTTCTTT. Variable domain in full (rest from reference TRBV9 and TRBJ1-1): DSGVTQTPKHLITATGQRVTLRCSPRSGDLSVYWYQQSLDQGLQFLIQYYNGEERAKGNILERFSAQQFPDLHSELNLSSLELGDSALYFCASSALFRDSEAFFGQGTRLTVV.